What follows are 25 T cell receptor beta chains derived from one specimen sequenced in a study of blood T cell repertoires in COVID-19. Produced via immunoSEQ multiplex PCR; TCRdb's table is partial and in-frame only. The sample records about 490,000 clones, 70% to 90% being singletons. Source material: peripheral blood. These receptors were obtained from a human donor in a cohort sampled during active COVID-19.

The rearrangement joins TRBV27 to TRBJ2-7; TRBD1 matches 9 bases. The junction had 15 bases not matched to a gene; V was cut back by 5 bases and J by 4 bases. The germline V gene encodes CDR1 MNHEY and CDR2 SMNVEV (reference sequence). This CDR3 is 17 amino acids long. The CDR3: CASSLGGNRGRGYEQYF. CDR3 coding DNA: TGTGCCAGCAGTCTTGGGGGGAACAGGGGGCGAGGGTACGAGCAGTACTTC.

This clone occurred once. This chain joins TRBV3-1 (or the pseudogene TRBV3-2) and TRBJ2-3; maybe TRBD2 (6 bases). CDR1 and CDR2 (germline): LGHDT, YNNKEL (reference sequence). Trimming removed 5 bases from V and 2 bases from J, with 14 bases in between. The CDR3 is 15 residues long. CDR3 loop: CASSVPRDSTDTQYF. CDR3 nucleotides: TGTGCCAGCAGCGTACCCCGGGACTCCACAGATACGCAGTATTTT.

This chain uses TRBV2 with TRBJ2-7; weak D call: TRBD2 (6 bases). CDR3 length: 16 residues. V lost 7 bases to trimming and J lost 6 bases, with 25 bases between them. Per the germline V gene, CDR1 is SNHLY and CDR2 is FYNNEI. The CDR3 nucleotides read TGTGCCAGCATCTACGCGGTAGCGGCAGGGCCCCGCGAGCAGTACTTC. This encodes CASIYAVAAGPREQYF.

This chain joins TRBV28 and TRBJ2-5; possible D gene TRBD2, 6 bases. Germline CDR1 and CDR2: MDHEN and SYDVKM. The CDR3 totals 15 residues. V was cut by 5 bases and J by 5 bases, with 18 bases left in between. CDR3 nucleotides: TGTGCCAGCAGTAGTAGACCCCGAAGCGGGGAGACCCAGTACTTC. Translating it yields CASSSRPRSGETQYF.

The rearrangement links TRBV19 to TRBJ1-1, with 7 bases identical to TRBD1. Losses at the gene ends were 8 bases for V and 1 base for J; bases not matched to a gene: 7. The CDR3 sequence is 14 residues long. Germline lookup yields CDR1 LNHDA and CDR2 SQIVND (reference sequence). This CDR3 is CASGHGTENTEAFF. The CDR3 bases are TGTGCCAGTGGGCATGGGACAGAGAACACTGAAGCTTTCTTT.

The genes are TRBV27 and TRBJ2-7, with TRBD1 identical over 7 bases. With V trimmed by 5 bases and J by 0 bases, 4 bases remained unmatched. Germline V gives CDR1 MNHEY, CDR2 SMNVEV (reference sequence). The CDR3 runs 14 residues. The CDR3 sequence is CASSQQGSSYEQYF. CDR3 in DNA: TGTGCCAGCAGTCAACAGGGGAGCTCCTACGAGCAGTACTTC.

The V call is TRBV4-2, the J call TRBJ2-7, with TRBD2 matching over 8 bases. The CDR3 covers 18 residues. Unmatched junction bases numbered 19, after V lost 3 bases and J lost 6 bases. CDR1 and CDR2 from the germline V gene are LGHNA and YNFKEQ. The CDR3 nucleotides are TGTGCCAGCAGCCACCCCAGCGAAGCGGGAGCAATTAACGGCGAGCAGTACTTC. It encodes CASSHPSEAGAINGEQYF.

The chain carries TRBV7-2 and TRBJ2-1; 8 bases match TRBD2. Trimming cost V 2 bases and J 5 bases; bases outside gene matches: 5. The length of the CDR3 is 15 residues. Germline-derived CDR1 and CDR2 are SGHTA and FQGNSA. This CDR3 is CASSLQAGVNNEQFF. The CDR3 region has the DNA TGTGCCAGCAGCTTACAAGCGGGAGTCAACAATGAGCAGTTCTTC.

The chain combines TRBV28 with TRBJ2-7, with TRBD2 matching 10 bases. With 6 bases clipped from V and 1 base from J, the junction kept 6 bases outside the gene matches. Germline lookup yields CDR1 MDHEN and CDR2 SYDVKM. The CDR3 sequence is 15 residues long. CDR3 bases: TGTGCCAGCAGGCCAGCGGGAGGGGGATCCTACGAGCAGTACTTC. Translating it yields CASRPAGGGSYEQYF.

J is TRBJ1-1 and V is TRBV7-2; D is uncertain. The germline V gene encodes CDR1 SGHTA and CDR2 FQGNSA. V was clipped by 0 bases and J by 1 base, with 9 bases between them. The CDR3 length is 15 residues. The CDR3 nucleotides are TGTGCCAGCAGCTTAGCGTCGAGACAGAACACTGAAGCTTTCTTT. Its translation: CASSLASRQNTEAFF.

The CDR3 DNA is TGTGCCAGCAGCGTAGGACAGCCTTATAGCAATCAGCCCCAGCATTTT. Amino acids: CASSVGQPYSNQPQHF. This chain joins TRBV7-2 and TRBJ1-5; a weak D match, TRBD1 (6 bases). CDR3 length equals 16 residues. Germline V gene sequence: CDR1 SGHTA, CDR2 FQGNSA. V was shortened by 5 bases and J by 0 bases, with 14 bases between the two germline ends.

This chain links TRBV9 with TRBJ2-3; TRBD2 might be the D (5 bases). V was pared by 0 bases and J by 0 bases, with 11 bases between. The CDR3 has 16 residues. Germline CDR1 reads SGDLS; CDR2 reads YYNGEE. The CDR3 reads CASSVGPSLSTDTQYF. The CDR3 DNA sequence: TGTGCCAGCAGCGTAGGGCCTAGCCTTAGCACAGATACGCAGTATTTT.

The chain carries TRBV4-1 and TRBJ1-5; TRBD1 is a possible D gene (5 bases). The CDR3 runs 14 residues. The V gene lost 3 bases and the J gene lost 2 bases, with 8 bases spanning the gap. From germline, CDR1 is MGHRA and CDR2 YSYEKL. CDR3 loop: CASSHSGRNQPQHF. The CDR3 DNA reads as TGCGCCAGCAGCCATTCAGGGCGCAATCAGCCCCAGCATTTT.

The chain carries TRBV5-1 and TRBJ1-1; 9 positions agree with TRBD1. Germline CDR1 is SGHRS and CDR2 is YFSETQ. The CDR3 runs 14 residues. J lost 4 bases, V lost 6 bases, and 7 bases had no gene match. The CDR3 loop reads CASKVTDRGTEAFF. As DNA, the CDR3 is TGCGCCAGCAAAGTAACGGACAGGGGCACTGAAGCTTTCTTT.

The rearrangement joins TRBV19 to TRBJ2-5, with D possibly matching TRBD1 (6 bases). Trimming took 5 bases from V and 5 from J, leaving 18 bases between them. The CDR3 loop spans 15 amino acids. The germline gives CDR1 LNHDA, CDR2 SQIVND (reference sequence). The CDR3 here is CASSPGHLSSETQYF. The DNA of the CDR3 is TGTGCCAGTAGTCCGGGACACCTTTCCTCCGAGACCCAGTACTTC.

The chain is built from TRBV9 and TRBJ2-1, with TRBD2 matching over 10 bases. J was trimmed by 1 base and V by 4 bases; bases with no gene match: 5. The CDR3 sequence is 16 residues long. CDR1 and CDR2 (germline): SGDLS, YYNGEE. Written as DNA, the CDR3 is TGTGCCAGCAGCCCTCGGACTAGCGGTTCCTACAATGAGCAGTTCTTC. Its translation: CASSPRTSGSYNEQFF. The full variable domain, in which reference TRBV9 and TRBJ2-1 provide the parts outside the CDR3, is DSGVTQTPKHLITATGQRVTLRCSPRSGDLSVYWYQQSLDQGLQFLIQYYNGEERAKGNILERFSAQQFPDLHSELNLSSLELGDSALYFCASSPRTSGSYNEQFFGPGTRLTVL.

The chain employs TRBV4-1 and TRBJ1-3, with 9 bases identical to TRBD1. Looked up from germline, CDR1 is MGHRA and CDR2 is YSYEKL. This CDR3 is built from 16 residues. V shed 0 bases, J shed 5 bases, and the junction held 5 bases outside the gene matches. The CDR3 nucleotides are TGCGCCAGCAGCCAAGATCTAGGACAGGGGAGAAACACCATATATTTT. Protein sequence: CASSQDLGQGRNTIYF.

The J gene is TRBJ2-1, the V gene TRBV6-5; 7 positions match TRBD1. Germline CDR1 and CDR2: MNHEY and SVGAGI. This CDR3 comprises 16 residues. V shed 0 bases and J 7 bases; nucleotides not matched to a gene: 9. As DNA, the CDR3 is TGTGCCAGCAGTTACTCGACAGGGAAGAGAGGAAATGAGCAGTTCTTC. Its translation is CASSYSTGKRGNEQFF.

The rearrangement links TRBV18 to TRBJ1-1, with TRBD1 as a possible D gene (5 bases). The CDR3 sequence is 14 residues long. Germline V gene lookup returns CDR1 KGHSH and CDR2 LQKENI. Trimming took 3 bases from V and 4 from J, leaving 12 bases between them. Written as DNA, the CDR3 is TGTGCCAGCTCACCGGCGCAGGGAATCACTGAAGCTTTCTTT. Translating gives CASSPAQGITEAFF.

Only one count was recorded for this clone. The chain uses TRBV30 and TRBJ1-2; D possibly corresponds to TRBD1 (6 bases). Germline values: CDR1 GTSNPN, CDR2 SVGIG (reference sequence). There are 14 residues in the CDR3. The V end lost 2 bases, the J end lost 2 bases, and 12 bases lay between the germline ends. CDR3 sequence (DNA): TGTGCCTGGAGTTTAGGGGGGGGGAACTATGGCTACACCTTC. It is translated as CAWSLGGGNYGYTF. Supplemented by reference TRBV30 and TRBJ1-2, the full variable domain reads SQTIHQWPATLVQPVGSPLSLECTVEGTSNPNLYWYRQAAGRGLQLLFYSVGIGQISSEVPQNLSASRPQDRQFILSSKKLLLSDSGFYLCAWSLGGGNYGYTFGSGTRLTVV.

The chain employs TRBV23-1 and TRBJ2-6, with TRBD1 as a possible D gene (6 bases). TRBV23-1 is annotated as an ORF whose role is uncertain. This CDR3 has 19 amino acids. The ends were cut back, 0 bases at V and 0 bases at J, with 15 bases in the middle. CDR3 loop: CASSQSSRGSISGANVLTF. DNA of the CDR3: TGCGCCAGCAGTCAATCTTCCAGGGGATCTATCTCTGGGGCCAACGTCCTGACTTTC.

V gene TRBV11-2 combines with J gene TRBJ1-6; D remains ambiguous. The CDR3 spans 12 residues. The V end was cut by 6 bases, the J end by 7 bases, with 7 bases between. Per germline, CDR1 SGHAT and CDR2 FQNNGV. As DNA, the CDR3 is TGTGCCAGCAGTCTCAGGAATTCACCCCTCCACTTT. It is translated as CASSLRNSPLHF. Using reference TRBV11-2 and TRBJ1-6 for the parts outside the CDR3, the full variable domain is EAGVAQSPRYKIIEKRQSVAFWCNPISGHATLYWYQQILGQGPKLLIQFQNNGVVDDSQLPKDRFSAERLKGVDSTLKIQPAKLEDSAVYLCASSLRNSPLHFGNGTRLTVT.

The genes are TRBV29-1 and TRBJ2-7; a weak D match, TRBD2 (6 bases). Germline V gives CDR1 SQVTM, CDR2 ANQGSEA. This CDR3 region has 12 residues. Trimming left V 5 bases short and J 2 bases short, with 10 bases between. The CDR3 DNA reads as TGCAGCGTTAGGGACTCAACCTACGAGCAGTACTTC. Protein: CSVRDSTYEQYF.

V is TRBV29-1 and J is TRBJ2-2; 9 bases agree with TRBD1. J lost 7 bases, V lost 0 bases, and 3 bases had no gene match. The CDR3 totals 14 residues. From germline, CDR1 is SQVTM and CDR2 ANQGSEA. Here the CDR3 reads CSVEDGTGHGELFF. Written as DNA, the CDR3 is TGCAGCGTTGAAGATGGGACAGGGCACGGGGAGCTGTTTTTT.

The CDR3 loop reads CASSSQNRGATNEKLFF. CDR3 bases: TGTGCCAGCAGTTCTCAGAACAGGGGAGCAACTAATGAAAAACTGTTTTTT. The J gene is TRBJ1-4, the V gene TRBV27; 7 positions match TRBD1. The CDR3 totals 17 residues. The ends lost 4 bases at V and 0 bases at J; junction bases unmatched: 8. The germline gives CDR1 MNHEY, CDR2 SMNVEV (reference sequence).